These 5 T cell receptor beta chains were sequenced from one sample in a study of OX40 agonist ivuxolimab in advanced cancers. TCRdb's table, derived via immunoSEQ multiplex PCR, lists solely in-frame clones and lacks some. The data contain approximately 70,000 clones, about 88% of them singletons. The specimen comprised CD4+ or CD8+ T cells sorted from blood, sampled in a trial of the OX40 agonist ivuxolimab. The receptors were sampled from an adult with an advanced solid tumor such as melanoma, head and neck, liver or kidney cancer.

The chain has TRBV19 and TRBJ2-2; 7 bases align to TRBD2. The CDR3 contains 16 residues. J was trimmed by 6 bases and V by 7 bases; bases with no gene match: 14. Germline-derived CDR1 and CDR2 are LNHDA and SQIVND (reference sequence). This chain's CDR3 is CASTRGGQYGAGELFF. The CDR3 nucleotides read TGTGCCAGTACCCGGGGAGGGCAGTACGGGGCCGGGGAGCTGTTTTTT.

This chain links TRBV6-6 with TRBJ1-1; D is unresolved. The CDR3 extends over 16 amino acids. The V end lost 5 bases, the J end lost 3 bases, and 19 bases lay between the germline ends. Germline assignment: CDR1 MNHNY and CDR2 SVGAGI (reference sequence). CDR3 residues: CASSSPRRLGDTEAFF. In DNA, the CDR3 is TGTGCCAGCAGTAGTCCTCGGAGACTCGGGGACACTGAAGCTTTCTTT.

The rearrangement uses TRBV19 and TRBJ1-2, with D maybe TRBD1 (5 bases). The germline CDR1 and CDR2 sequences are LNHDA and SQIVND (reference sequence). Trimming cost V 3 bases and J 0 bases, with 11 bases left between them. This CDR3 contains 15 residues. CDR3 in DNA: TGTGCCAGTAGTATCATTGGGGGGACTAACTATGGCTACACCTTC. Translating it yields CASSIIGGTNYGYTF.

V and J are TRBV28 and TRBJ2-3; 8 nucleotides align to TRBD2. The length of the CDR3 is 16 residues. Trimming cost V 8 bases and J 5 bases; bases outside gene matches: 15. The germline CDR1 and CDR2 sequences are MDHEN and SYDVKM. The CDR3 protein is CASSPGASGHLDTQYF. The CDR3, as DNA: TGTGCCAGCTCCCCGGGGGCTAGCGGGCACTTAGATACGCAGTATTTT.

This sequence joins TRBV27 and TRBJ2-4, with 9 bases lining up with TRBD1. With V trimmed by 2 bases and J by 8 bases, 7 bases remained unmatched. The V gene's germline CDR1 is MNHEY and CDR2 SMNVEV (reference sequence). This CDR3 has 15 amino acids. In DNA, the CDR3 is TGTGCCAGCAGTTTAGACAGGGGGAGGGGGGACATTCAGTACTTC. It yields the protein CASSLDRGRGDIQYF.